Only a few counts were recorded for the clone carrying this T cell receptor beta chain. Its specificity is unknown. V was trimmed by 5 bases and J by 3 bases, leaving 10 bases between them. Germline V gene data show CDR1 as SGHTA and CDR2 as FQGNSA. The CDR3 runs to 13 residues. These data belong to a study of blood T cells in healthy people across ages. Whole-study findings and limits: Not knowing donor CMV status may have confounded expanded clonotype changes.

With a J-beta primer mix and a sample-barcoded 5' primer, a second PCR ran about 7 to 12 cycles. TCRdb passed the 5' RACE reads through MiXCR, listing each CDR3 protein once. The table records 1.5 million to 1.9 million distinct CDR3 sequences, 42% of them present only once. The chain recombines TRBV7-2 with TRBJ1-2, with D unresolved. Material for sequencing was blood. The origin of this receptor is a woman aged 18-35 years in good health. The DNA of the CDR3 is TGTGCCAGCAGCGTCGGAATCTACTATGGCTACACCTTC. Translation: CASSVGIYYGYTF.